A selection of T cell receptor beta chains follows, all from one sample in a study of T cells in Graves' hyperthyroidism and ophthalmopathy. TCRdb analysed the multiplex PCR reads with MiXCR anew, one entry per CDR3 protein. This sample has approximately 720,000 distinct CDR3 sequences, with about 19% found just once. The specimen sequenced was blood. All receptors come from a woman aged 45 to 65 with Graves' hyperthyroidism that later progressed to Graves' ophthalmopathy. Both conserved end residues are part of each CDR3. The order of the fields is J gene, clone size, V gene, D gene, CDR3 DNA, CDR3 protein. A D gene is named only where the DNA matches it firmly. The size field is filled for only some rows; it gives once, few, many or a size class.

j_call: TRBJ2-1
clone_size: .
v_call: TRBV3-1
d_call: .
cdr3_nt: TGTGCCAGCAGCCGAGGGGGAACAGGGACTTGGAATGAGCAGTTCTTC
cdr3_aa: CASSRGGTGTWNEQFF

j_call: TRBJ2-5
clone_size: many
v_call: TRBV12-3/TRBV12-4
d_call: .
cdr3_nt: TGTGCCAGCAGTTTCGGTGGGGTTGAGACCCAGTACTTC
cdr3_aa: CASSFGGVETQYF

j_call: TRBJ1-2
clone_size: few
v_call: TRBV10-3
d_call: TRBD1
cdr3_nt: TGTGCCATCGGGGCCGGGACAGGGGTGTATGGCTACACCTTC
cdr3_aa: CAIGAGTGVYGYTF

j_call: TRBJ1-2
clone_size: many
v_call: TRBV2
d_call: TRBD1
cdr3_nt: TGTGCCAGCAGTGCGGGGACAGGACCGGCTAACTATGGCTACACCTTC
cdr3_aa: CASSAGTGPANYGYTF

j_call: TRBJ2-1
clone_size: many
v_call: TRBV7-9
d_call: .
cdr3_nt: TGTGCCAGCAGCGTGCTGGGGGGCTCCTACAATGAGCAGTTCTTC
cdr3_aa: CASSVLGGSYNEQFF

j_call: TRBJ1-5
clone_size: few
v_call: TRBV10-3
d_call: TRBD1
cdr3_nt: TGTGCCATCAGATCAGGGGGCGGTTCGAATCAGCCCCAGCATTTT
cdr3_aa: CAIRSGGGSNQPQHF

j_call: TRBJ1-6
clone_size: .
v_call: TRBV10-3
d_call: .
cdr3_nt: TGTGCCATCAGGACCGACAATTCACCCCTCCACTTT
cdr3_aa: CAIRTDNSPLHF

j_call: TRBJ1-6
clone_size: .
v_call: TRBV27
d_call: TRBD1
cdr3_nt: TGTGCCAGCAGTTCAGGGACAGTATGGAATTCACCCCTCCACTTT
cdr3_aa: CASSSGTVWNSPLHF

j_call: TRBJ1-2
clone_size: few
v_call: TRBV20-1
d_call: .
cdr3_nt: TGCAGTGCTAGAGATAATACAGTGAACTATGGCTACACCTTC
cdr3_aa: CSARDNTVNYGYTF

j_call: TRBJ1-5
clone_size: .
v_call: TRBV12-5
d_call: TRBD1
cdr3_nt: TGTGCTAGTGGTTCCAGGGGGTATAATTTGAGTCAGCCCCAGCATTTT
cdr3_aa: CASGSRGYNLSQPQHF

j_call: TRBJ2-7
clone_size: .
v_call: TRBV6-2/TRBV6-3
d_call: .
cdr3_nt: TGTGCCAGCAGTTACCCCCCGGGGGCGGGGCAGGACGAGCAGTACTTC
cdr3_aa: CASSYPPGAGQDEQYF

j_call: TRBJ1-4
clone_size: .
v_call: TRBV7-2
d_call: TRBD1
cdr3_nt: TGTGCCAGCAGCAGGGACAGTTATAATGAAAAACTGTTTTTT
cdr3_aa: CASSRDSYNEKLFF

j_call: TRBJ2-2
clone_size: .
v_call: TRBV19
d_call: TRBD2
cdr3_nt: TGTGCCAGTAGGCTAGCGGGGGACAAGAACACCGGGGAGCTGTTTTTT
cdr3_aa: CASRLAGDKNTGELFF

j_call: TRBJ1-5
clone_size: .
v_call: TRBV29-1
d_call: .
cdr3_nt: TGCAGCGTTGAGGGGGGTAGCAATCAGCCCCAGCATTTT
cdr3_aa: CSVEGGSNQPQHF

j_call: TRBJ2-2
clone_size: many
v_call: TRBV11-2
d_call: TRBD2
cdr3_nt: TGTGCCAGCAGCTCGCGGGGGGCGAACACCGGGGAGCTGTTTTTT
cdr3_aa: CASSSRGANTGELFF

j_call: TRBJ1-4
clone_size: many
v_call: TRBV12-3/TRBV12-4
d_call: .
cdr3_nt: TGTGCCAGCAGTTTTCGTAACAGCCTAGCAACTAATGAAAAACTGTTTTTT
cdr3_aa: CASSFRNSLATNEKLFF

j_call: TRBJ2-1
clone_size: few
v_call: TRBV7-3
d_call: TRBD2
cdr3_nt: TGTGCCAGCAGCTCCTCACCCGTGACTAGCACCCACAATGAGCAGTTCTTC
cdr3_aa: CASSSSPVTSTHNEQFF

j_call: TRBJ1-1
clone_size: few
v_call: TRBV27
d_call: TRBD1
cdr3_nt: TGTGCCAGCAGTCCCAACACAGGGGCGCGGGCTAACACTGAAGCTTTCTTT
cdr3_aa: CASSPNTGARANTEAFF

j_call: TRBJ1-1
clone_size: many
v_call: TRBV6-1
d_call: TRBD1
cdr3_nt: TGTGCCAGCAAGCAACAGGGGGCATCGAACACTGAAGCTTTCTTT
cdr3_aa: CASKQQGASNTEAFF

j_call: TRBJ2-2
clone_size: .
v_call: TRBV5-1
d_call: TRBD1
cdr3_nt: TGCGCCAGCAGCCCAGACAGGGAAAGGGACACCGGGGAGCTGTTTTTT
cdr3_aa: CASSPDRERDTGELFF

j_call: TRBJ2-2
clone_size: .
v_call: TRBV6-1
d_call: .
cdr3_nt: TGTGCCAGTTCTCCGAGTCCCAACACCGGGGAGCTGTTTTTT
cdr3_aa: CASSPSPNTGELFF

j_call: TRBJ2-7
clone_size: many
v_call: TRBV12-3/TRBV12-4
d_call: .
cdr3_nt: TGTGCCAGCAGTTTAGTGGCTTCCGAGCAGTACTTC
cdr3_aa: CASSLVASEQYF

j_call: TRBJ1-4
clone_size: many
v_call: TRBV2
d_call: TRBD1
cdr3_nt: TGTGCCAGCAGGGAGGGACAGGTTTTTGAAAAACTGTTTTTT
cdr3_aa: CASREGQVFEKLFF

j_call: TRBJ1-2
clone_size: many
v_call: TRBV12-3/TRBV12-4
d_call: .
cdr3_nt: TGTGCCAGCAGTCCTGAGACGGACCCGAATGGCGGCTACACCTTC
cdr3_aa: CASSPETDPNGGYTF

j_call: TRBJ1-5
clone_size: .
v_call: TRBV6-5
d_call: TRBD1
cdr3_nt: TGTGCCAGCAGCTGGGACAGGGAGAGGGTTTACGTTATCAATCAGCCCCAGCATTTT
cdr3_aa: CASSWDRERVYVINQPQHF

j_call: TRBJ1-1
clone_size: many
v_call: TRBV3-1
d_call: .
cdr3_nt: TGTGCCAGCAGCCAAGATTTTGAGGGATTGAACACTGAAGCTTTCTTT
cdr3_aa: CASSQDFEGLNTEAFF

j_call: TRBJ1-2
clone_size: many
v_call: TRBV13
d_call: .
cdr3_nt: TGTGCCAGCAGTTATCTAACAGACGCCATAAACTATGGCTACACCTTC
cdr3_aa: CASSYLTDAINYGYTF

j_call: TRBJ2-7
clone_size: .
v_call: TRBV27
d_call: .
cdr3_nt: TGTGCCAGCAGCTCACCCCAGCGAGGGGTTACCTACGAGCAGTACTTC
cdr3_aa: CASSSPQRGVTYEQYF

j_call: TRBJ1-1
clone_size: many
v_call: TRBV11-1
d_call: .
cdr3_nt: TGTGCCAGCAGCCCGAAGTTCGCCTGGAACACTGAAGCTTTCTTT
cdr3_aa: CASSPKFAWNTEAFF

j_call: TRBJ1-5
clone_size: .
v_call: TRBV28
d_call: TRBD1
cdr3_nt: TGTGCCAGCAGTTTCGGCAGGGGGCATCAGCCCCAGCATTTT
cdr3_aa: CASSFGRGHQPQHF

j_call: TRBJ1-2
clone_size: many
v_call: TRBV9
d_call: TRBD1
cdr3_nt: TGTGCCAGCAGCGTAGCGCCAGGGGGCGATTTTGGCTACACCTTC
cdr3_aa: CASSVAPGGDFGYTF

j_call: TRBJ2-1
clone_size: .
v_call: TRBV20-1
d_call: TRBD2
cdr3_nt: TGCAGTGCTAGGAAGACTAGCGGGATGACAAATGAGCAGTTCTTC
cdr3_aa: CSARKTSGMTNEQFF

j_call: TRBJ2-1
clone_size: many
v_call: TRBV12-3/TRBV12-4
d_call: TRBD2
cdr3_nt: TGTGCCAGCAGTCGGGCGGGGGGGGGCAATGAGCAGTTCTTC
cdr3_aa: CASSRAGGGNEQFF

j_call: TRBJ1-4
clone_size: many
v_call: TRBV6-1
d_call: .
cdr3_nt: TGTGCCAGCACCGCCCCGGCAGGGCCCAGCGGCGGCGAAAAACTGTTTTTT
cdr3_aa: CASTAPAGPSGGEKLFF

j_call: TRBJ1-1
clone_size: .
v_call: TRBV7-9
d_call: .
cdr3_nt: TGTGCCAGCAGCTTAATGGGCAGCTCCACTGAAGCTTTCTTT
cdr3_aa: CASSLMGSSTEAFF

j_call: TRBJ1-5
clone_size: .
v_call: TRBV20-1
d_call: .
cdr3_nt: TGCAGTGCTAGAGATCCCCGGTCAGGCCGGGAGCCCCAGCATTTT
cdr3_aa: CSARDPRSGREPQHF

j_call: TRBJ1-6
clone_size: .
v_call: TRBV20-1
d_call: .
cdr3_nt: TGCAGTGCCCCTCTACCAGGGACCGAAAACTCACCCCTCCACTTT
cdr3_aa: CSAPLPGTENSPLHF

j_call: TRBJ1-3
clone_size: .
v_call: TRBV11-2
d_call: .
cdr3_nt: TGTGCCAGCACCTTAACTGGAAACACCATATATTTT
cdr3_aa: CASTLTGNTIYF

j_call: TRBJ2-1
clone_size: few
v_call: TRBV20-1
d_call: TRBD2
cdr3_nt: TGCAGTGGGGCGGGACTAGCGGGGGGTAGTGAGCAGTTCTTC
cdr3_aa: CSGAGLAGGSEQFF

j_call: TRBJ1-1
clone_size: many
v_call: TRBV6-5
d_call: .
cdr3_nt: TGTGCCAGCAGTTACTCGACGCGGGGTTGGAGCACTGAAGCTTTCTTT
cdr3_aa: CASSYSTRGWSTEAFF